This is a list of T cell receptor beta chains from one sample in a study of Ad26.COV2.S vaccination and SARS-CoV-2 variants. Produced via immunoSEQ multiplex PCR; TCRdb's table is partial and in-frame only. The sample includes a few hundred thousand clones, more than 70% of them seen just once. The material sequenced was peripheral blood, taken in a trial of Ad26.COV2.S vaccine versus placebo. These receptors were obtained from a person aged 18-60 years who received the Ad26.COV2.S COVID-19 vaccine or a placebo. Both conserved end residues are part of each CDR3.

v_call	j_call	cdr3_aa
TRBV2	TRBJ1-4	CASSQTGTENEKLFF
TRBV4-1	TRBJ1-1	CASSQGMGNTEAFF
TRBV12-5	TRBJ1-3	CASGLEGNTIYF
TRBV12-3/TRBV12-4	TRBJ2-1	CASSLQGEQFF
TRBV18	TRBJ1-6	CASSPLPRESSTPLHF
TRBV11-3	TRBJ2-1	CASSLSGTGPYNEQFF
TRBV7-2	TRBJ2-1	CASSPGLAGYNEQFF
TRBV28	TRBJ2-7	CASSFPDRFYEQYF
TRBV4-1	TRBJ1-4	CASRPQGEKLFF
TRBV21-1	TRBJ1-1	CASYRAFF
TRBV19	TRBJ2-7	CASSTPPGDGQYF